The next 11 T cell receptor beta chains were all read from a single sample in a study of spatial heterogeneity in lung cancer. Study-wide results and caveats: Tumor mutation counts were tracked by expanded intratumoral alpha and beta TCR counts.

Time point indicated: sample taken at primary tumor resection. For these receptors, no antigen is known. One entry per CDR3 protein, called by TCRdb with MiXCR from the 5' RACE reads. The sample comprises around 3,600 distinct CDR3 sequences, around 16% of which are singletons, and 23% rests with the top ten. Material: lung tumor tissue, obtained at surgery. The receptors stem from a female donor with early-stage non-small cell lung cancer.

The table lists this clonotype with many counts. CDR3 in DNA: TGTGCCAGCATAGGGGCAGGCGGTACAGATACGCAGTATTTT. Residues: CASIGAGGTDTQYF. The chain carries TRBV28 and TRBJ2-3, with D tentatively TRBD1 (5 bases). This CDR3 contains 14 residues. Between the trimmed V and J ends, which lost 7 bases and 3 bases, there was a span of 14 bases. CDR1 and CDR2 from the germline V gene are MDHEN and SYDVKM.

This chain connects TRBV30 to TRBJ2-7; D is ambiguous. The V and J ends lost 0 bases and 3 bases respectively, with 12 bases between them. The length of the CDR3 is 14 residues. The germline gives CDR1 GTSNPN, CDR2 SVGIG (reference sequence). Here the CDR3 reads CAWSVQNRNYEQYF. CDR3 in DNA: TGTGCCTGGAGTGTACAAAACAGAAACTACGAGCAGTACTTC.

By share, this clonotype counts as medium-sized (0.01 to 0.1%). The chain uses TRBV6-6 and TRBJ1-2, with D unresolved. Germline V lookup: CDR1 MNHNY, CDR2 SVGAGI (reference sequence). V lost 6 bases and J lost 4, with 18 bases in between. This CDR3 spans 15 amino acids. The DNA for the CDR3 is TGTGCCAGCAGCCTATCGGCGGGTTCTCTCTATGGCTACACCTTC. This gives the protein CASSLSAGSLYGYTF.

This clonotype is labeled as medium-sized. The V gene is TRBV7-7, the J gene TRBJ1-1; possibly TRBD1 for D (5 bases). CDR3 length: 14 amino acids. Trimming removed 8 bases at V and 5 bases at J, with 18 bases between. Germline CDR1 SSHAT, CDR2 FNYEAQ (reference sequence). Here the CDR3 reads CASGPMGEVTEAFF. The CDR3 DNA sequence: TGTGCCAGCGGTCCTATGGGGGAGGTAACTGAAGCTTTCTTT.

This clonotype was detected ten times or more. V gene TRBV20-1 combines with J gene TRBJ2-5; D is possibly TRBD1 (6 bases). The CDR3 contains 12 residues. Germline V lookup: CDR1 DFQATT, CDR2 SNEGSKA (reference sequence). V dropped 5 bases and J dropped 1 base, with 8 bases sitting between them. CDR3 residues: CSALTGQETQYF. Written as DNA, the CDR3 is TGCAGTGCTTTGACAGGCCAAGAGACCCAGTACTTC.

This clonotype appeared many times. The J gene is TRBJ2-7, the V gene TRBV4-3; D call uncertain. Germline V lookup: CDR1 LGHNA, CDR2 YSLEER. The CDR3 is 13 amino acids. V lost 2 bases and J lost 0, with 5 bases in between. DNA of the CDR3: TGCGCCAGCAGCCAACAAATCTCCTACGAGCAGTACTTC. This codes for CASSQQISYEQYF.

This clonotype showed up just a few times. This chain joins TRBV18 and TRBJ1-2, with D unclear. The CDR3 loop spans 15 amino acids. Germline V gene lookup returns CDR1 KGHSH and CDR2 LQKENI. V dropped 1 base and J dropped 8 bases, with 17 bases sitting between them. The CDR3 is CASSPLKSQEIGYTF. In DNA form, the CDR3 reads TGTGCCAGCTCACCACTTAAGTCCCAGGAGATAGGCTACACCTTC.

This clonotype showed up many times. The chain recombines TRBV20-1 with TRBJ1-2, with unresolved D. V lost 0 bases, J lost 7 bases, and 12 bases lay in between. Germline CDR1 and CDR2: DFQATT and SNEGSKA (reference sequence). The CDR3 is 13 amino acids. CDR3 DNA sequence: TGCAGTGCTAGAGAAGAGGGTCTTGGTGGCTACACCTTC. Amino acids: CSAREEGLGGYTF.

This clonotype ranks as medium-sized. The chain couples TRBV12-3 or TRBV12-4 to TRBJ2-5; 12 positions match TRBD2. This CDR3 is built from 15 residues. The junction had 12 bases not matched to a gene; V was cut back by 11 bases and J by 5 bases. The CDR3 here is CASRRASGGVETQYF. In nucleotides, the CDR3 is TGTGCCTCCCGACGGGCTAGCGGGGGGGTGGAGACCCAGTACTTC.

This clonotype counts as medium-sized. The chain uses TRBV3-1 and TRBJ2-1, with a weak D call TRBD2 (6 bases). Trimming cost V 4 bases and J 8 bases, with 15 bases left between them. Germline lookup yields CDR1 LGHDT and CDR2 YNNKEL (reference sequence). The CDR3 has 14 amino acids. Here the CDR3 DNA reads TGTGCCAGCAGCCCCCCCTTTGAGCGGGATGAGCAGTTCTTC. Translating it yields CASSPPFERDEQFF.

This clonotype was counted at least ten times. This chain uses TRBV28 with TRBJ1-2; D possibly corresponds to TRBD1 (5 bases). V was trimmed by 5 bases and J by 4 bases, leaving 17 bases between them. This CDR3 spans 15 amino acids. Germline CDR1 and CDR2: MDHEN and SYDVKM. The CDR3 reads CASSPLGRPAYGYTF. CDR3 sequence (DNA): TGTGCCAGCAGTCCGTTGGGGCGACCCGCCTATGGCTACACCTTC.